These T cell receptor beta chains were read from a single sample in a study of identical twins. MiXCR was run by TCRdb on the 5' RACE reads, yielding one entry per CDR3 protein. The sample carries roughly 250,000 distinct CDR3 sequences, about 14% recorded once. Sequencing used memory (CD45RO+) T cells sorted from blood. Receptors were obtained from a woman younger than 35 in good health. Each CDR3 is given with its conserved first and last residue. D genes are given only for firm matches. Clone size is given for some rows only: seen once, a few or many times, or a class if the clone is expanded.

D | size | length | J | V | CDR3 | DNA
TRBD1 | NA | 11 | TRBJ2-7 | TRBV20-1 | CSAGDRVEQYF | TGCAGTGCCGGGGACAGGGTCGAGCAGTACTTC
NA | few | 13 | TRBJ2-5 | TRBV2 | CASSSTLKETQYF | TGTGCCAGCAGTTCTACCCTAAAAGAGACCCAGTACTTC
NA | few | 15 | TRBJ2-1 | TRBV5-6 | CASSPPPPRFNEQFF | TGTGCCAGCAGCCCCCCGCCGCCCCGGTTCAATGAGCAGTTCTTC
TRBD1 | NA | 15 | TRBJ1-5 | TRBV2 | CASSARDRGNQPQHF | TGTGCCAGCAGTGCGAGGGACAGGGGTAATCAGCCCCAGCATTTT
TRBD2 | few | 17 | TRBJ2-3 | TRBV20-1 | CSARYVEGGPSTDTQYF | TGCAGTGCTAGATATGTCGAGGGAGGGCCTAGCACAGATACGCAGTATTTT
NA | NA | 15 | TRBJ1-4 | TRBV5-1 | CASSFHLPTNEKLFF | TGCGCCAGCAGCTTCCATTTGCCTACTAATGAAAAACTGTTTTTT
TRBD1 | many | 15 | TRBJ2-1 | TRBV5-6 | CASSPGTGSYNEQFF | TGTGCCAGCAGCCCCGGGACAGGGTCCTACAATGAGCAGTTCTTC
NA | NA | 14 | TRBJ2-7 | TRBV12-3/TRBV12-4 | CASSLAGDHYEQYF | TGTGCCAGCAGCCTTGCAGGGGACCACTACGAGCAGTACTTC
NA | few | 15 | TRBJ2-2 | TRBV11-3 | CASSLRQGNTGELFF | TGTGCCAGCAGCTTACGTCAGGGGAACACCGGGGAGCTGTTTTTT
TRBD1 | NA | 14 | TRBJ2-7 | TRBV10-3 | CAISVRDRAPEQYF | TGTGCCATCAGTGTCCGGGACAGGGCTCCCGAGCAGTACTTC
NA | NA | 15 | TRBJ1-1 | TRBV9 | CASSVDPGMNTEAFF | TGTGCCAGCAGCGTAGACCCGGGAATGAACACTGAAGCTTTCTTT
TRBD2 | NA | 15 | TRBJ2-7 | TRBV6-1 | CASNPSGSYSYEQYF | TGTGCCAGCAACCCTAGCGGGTCGTACTCCTACGAGCAGTACTTC
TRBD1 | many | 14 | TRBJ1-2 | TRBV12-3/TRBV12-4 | CASSPGQGPRGYTF | TGTGCCAGCAGCCCCGGACAGGGGCCGCGAGGCTACACCTTC
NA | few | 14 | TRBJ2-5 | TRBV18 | CASSPVATVETQYF | TGTGCCAGCTCCCCCGTAGCCACCGTAGAGACCCAGTACTTC
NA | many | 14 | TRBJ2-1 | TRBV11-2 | CASSSGNSYNEQFF | TGTGCCAGCAGCTCTGGTAATTCCTACAATGAGCAGTTCTTC
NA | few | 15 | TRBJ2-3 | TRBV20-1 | CSAPRERTSTDTQYF | TGCAGTGCCCCCCGGGAGCGGACTAGCACAGATACGCAGTATTTT
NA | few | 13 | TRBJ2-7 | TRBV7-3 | CASSLNEGYEQYF | TGTGCCAGCAGCTTAAACGAGGGGTACGAGCAGTACTTC
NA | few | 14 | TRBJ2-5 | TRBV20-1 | CSARYGLGQETQYF | TGCAGTGCCCGTTACGGACTCGGCCAAGAGACCCAGTACTTC
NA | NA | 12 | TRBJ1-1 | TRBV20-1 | CSARERNTEAFF | TGCAGTGCTAGGGAGCGGAACACTGAAGCTTTCTTT
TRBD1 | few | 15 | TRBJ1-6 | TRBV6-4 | CASSDTPGGYSPLHF | TGTGCCAGCAGTGATACACCAGGGGGATATTCACCCCTCCACTTT
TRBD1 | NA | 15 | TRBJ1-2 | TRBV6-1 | CASNPFRGVNYGYTF | TGTGCCAGCAATCCTTTCAGGGGGGTTAACTATGGCTACACCTTC
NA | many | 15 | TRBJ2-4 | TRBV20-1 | CSAPTGLLAKNIQYF | TGCAGTGCCCCCACAGGCTTACTAGCCAAAAACATTCAGTACTTC
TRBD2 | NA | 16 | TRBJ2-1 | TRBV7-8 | CASSPRLAAIPNEQFF | TGTGCCAGCAGCCCCCGTCTAGCGGCCATCCCCAATGAGCAGTTCTTC
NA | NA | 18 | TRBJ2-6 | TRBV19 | CASSIDRRPTAGANVLTF | TGTGCCAGTAGTATAGATCGGCGACCCACCGCTGGGGCCAACGTCCTGACTTTC
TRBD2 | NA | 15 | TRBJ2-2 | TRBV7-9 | CASSLTSGIYGELFF | TGTGCCAGCAGCTTAACCAGCGGGATATACGGGGAGCTGTTTTTT
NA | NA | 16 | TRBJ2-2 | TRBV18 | CASSYRGSGYTGELFF | TGTGCCAGCTCATACCGAGGTAGCGGTTACACCGGGGAGCTGTTTTTT
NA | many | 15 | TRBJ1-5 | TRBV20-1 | CSAGGTTYSNQPQHF | TGCAGTGCTGGAGGGACAACTTATAGCAATCAGCCCCAGCATTTT
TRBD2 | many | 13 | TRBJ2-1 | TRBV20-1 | CSATPGGGNEQFF | TGCAGTGCTACCCCCGGCGGGGGAAATGAGCAGTTCTTC
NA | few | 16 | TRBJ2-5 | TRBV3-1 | CASSQSLLATRETQYF | TGTGCCAGCAGCCAAAGCCTTCTAGCTACCCGAGAGACCCAGTACTTC
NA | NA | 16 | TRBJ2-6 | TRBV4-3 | CASSQDGSSGANVLTF | TGCGCCAGCAGCCAAGATGGGAGCTCTGGGGCCAACGTCCTGACTTTC
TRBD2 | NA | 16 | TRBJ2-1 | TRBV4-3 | CASSQVGMGGSIEQFF | TGCGCCAGCAGCCAAGTGGGGATGGGAGGGTCGATTGAGCAGTTCTTC
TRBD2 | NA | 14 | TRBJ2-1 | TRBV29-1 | CSAGGGKGYNEQFF | TGCAGCGCTGGGGGGGGGAAGGGGTACAATGAGCAGTTCTTC
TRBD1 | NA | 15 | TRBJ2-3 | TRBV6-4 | CASSATTYRGDTQYF | TGTGCCAGCAGTGCGACAACCTACAGGGGGGATACGCAGTATTTT
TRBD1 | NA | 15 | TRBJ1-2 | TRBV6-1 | CASRGQGHSNYGYTF | TGTGCCAGCAGGGGACAGGGCCACTCTAACTATGGCTACACCTTC
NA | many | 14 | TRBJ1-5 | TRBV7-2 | CASSPRVGNQPQHF | TGTGCCAGCAGCCCCAGGGTTGGCAATCAGCCCCAGCATTTT